Following are 31 T cell receptor beta chains from one sample sequenced in a study of OX40 agonist ivuxolimab in advanced cancers. Repertoires were generated with immunoSEQ multiplex PCR, while TCRdb's copy carries only in-frame clones and drops some. The data contain 75,000 or so clones, roughly 86% of them singletons. Sequenced material: CD4+ or CD8+ T cells sorted from blood, taken in a trial of the OX40 agonist ivuxolimab. These receptors came from an adult with an advanced solid tumor such as melanoma, head and neck, liver or kidney cancer.

The chain carries TRBV19 and TRBJ1-5; 7 positions agree with TRBD1. Germline CDR1 reads LNHDA; CDR2 reads SQIVND (reference sequence). V was clipped by 4 bases and J by 4 bases; unmatched bases: 7. The CDR3 spans 15 residues. CDR3 bases: TGTGCCAGTAGTAAGCAGGGGGAGACGAATCAGCCCCAGCATTTT. Encoded protein: CASSKQGETNQPQHF.

The gene calls are TRBV19 and TRBJ2-2; possible D gene TRBD1, 5 bases. The CDR3 has 14 residues. V dropped 5 bases and J dropped 3 bases, with 10 bases sitting between them. Germline CDR1 reads LNHDA; CDR2 reads SQIVND (reference sequence). The DNA for the CDR3 is TGTGCCAGTAGTCGTAAACAGGACACCGGGGAGCTGTTTTTT. This sequence encodes CASSRKQDTGELFF.

The chain recombines TRBV14 with TRBJ2-7, with 9 bases identical to TRBD2. This CDR3 region has 14 residues. Germline CDR1 reads SGHDN; CDR2 reads FVKESK. Germline trimming cut 6 bases from V and 6 bases from J; bases unmatched to any gene: 9. CDR3 sequence: CASRLSGGKGEQYF. CDR3 bases: TGTGCCAGCAGACTTAGCGGGGGCAAGGGCGAGCAGTACTTC.

A single count supports this clone. This sequence joins TRBV20-1 and TRBJ1-4; D unresolved. The V gene's germline CDR1 is DFQATT and CDR2 SNEGSKA (reference sequence). Deletions cut 3 bases from V and 8 bases from J, with 7 bases between. The CDR3 has 11 amino acids. The CDR3 spells CSARDFEKLFF. The CDR3 region has the DNA TGCAGTGCTAGGGATTTCGAAAAACTGTTTTTT.

In the case of this clone: At the DNA level, this CDR3 is encoded by other sequences in the same sample as well. CDR3 region: CSVGAGRAYEQYF. CDR3 DNA: TGCAGCGTTGGGGCCGGGAGGGCCTACGAGCAGTACTTC. The genes are TRBV29-1 and TRBJ2-7; 8 nucleotides align to TRBD2. V was pared by 4 bases and J by 2 bases, with 4 bases of the junction left unmatched. The CDR3 sequence is 13 residues long. Germline V gene lookup returns CDR1 SQVTM and CDR2 ANQGSEA.

This sequence joins TRBV7-2 and TRBJ1-3; D remains ambiguous. The CDR3 totals 14 residues. V shed 1 base and J shed 2 bases, with 6 bases lying between them. Germline CDR1 reads SGHTA; CDR2 reads FQGNSA. CDR3 amino acids: CASSLGGAGNTIYF. The CDR3 DNA reads as TGTGCCAGCAGCTTAGGGGGAGCTGGAAACACCATATATTTT.

This clone occurred a few times. This chain joins TRBV4-3 and TRBJ1-4; the D is unclear. Germline V gives CDR1 LGHNA, CDR2 YSLEER. The CDR3 loop spans 14 amino acids. Trimming removed 0 bases from V and 7 bases from J, with 9 bases in between. For the CDR3, the DNA is TGCGCCAGCAGCCAAGATATTGGTTCTGAAAAACTGTTTTTT. Translation: CASSQDIGSEKLFF.

This chain uses TRBV11-2 with TRBJ2-5, with TRBD2 matching 14 bases. Germline CDR1 is SGHAT and CDR2 is FQNNGV. The trim removed 5 bases at V and 3 bases at J, leaving 11 bases unmatched. The CDR3 loop spans 18 amino acids. CDR3 in DNA: TGTGCCAGCAGCCTCGGGACTAGCGGGGGACCAAGGAAAGAGACCCAGTACTTC. Translated, it gives CASSLGTSGGPRKETQYF.

The chain recombines TRBV7-2 with TRBJ1-5; the D is unclear. Trimming removed 3 bases at V and 0 bases at J, with 9 bases between. Germline V lookup: CDR1 SGHTA, CDR2 FQGNSA. CDR3 size: 15 residues. The CDR3: CASSLTPYSNQPQHF. The CDR3 bases are TGTGCCAGCAGCTTGACACCTTATAGCAATCAGCCCCAGCATTTT.

In its sample, this clone was seen a few times. CDR3 loop: CASSGGQGTYEQYF. The CDR3 nucleotides are TGCGCCAGCAGCGGGGGACAGGGGACCTACGAGCAGTACTTC. V usage is TRBV5-1 and J usage is TRBJ2-7, with 10 nucleotides matching TRBD1. The CDR3 runs to 14 residues. CDR1 SGHRS and CDR2 YFSETQ come from the germline V gene. Trimming took 4 bases from V and 2 from J; bases not matched to a gene: 3. Full variable domain (missing parts from reference TRBV5-1 and TRBJ2-7): KAGVTQTPRYLIKTRGQQVTLSCSPISGHRSVSWYQQTPGQGLQFLFEYFSETQRNKGNFPGRFSGRQFSNSRSEMNVSTLELGDSALYLCASSGGQGTYEQYFGPGTRLTVT.

This clone has a count of ten or more. This chain links TRBV30 with TRBJ1-5, with TRBD1 identical over 9 bases. The V gene end was trimmed by 0 bases and the J gene end by 4 bases; junction bases not matched to a gene: 4. Germline V lookup: CDR1 GTSNPN, CDR2 SVGIG (reference sequence). The CDR3 has 15 residues. The CDR3 here is CAWSVGGTGNQPQHF. Here the CDR3 DNA reads TGTGCCTGGAGTGTAGGGGGGACAGGGAATCAGCCCCAGCATTTT.

V gene TRBV19 combines with J gene TRBJ2-2, with 14 bases fitting TRBD2. This CDR3 has 16 residues. Germline V gives CDR1 LNHDA, CDR2 SQIVND (reference sequence). Unmatched junction bases numbered 3, after V lost 4 bases and J lost 5 bases. The CDR3 region has the DNA TGTGCCAGTAGTACAGGACTAGCGGGAGGTACCGGGGAGCTGTTTTTT. Translation: CASSTGLAGGTGELFF.

This sequence joins TRBV11-2 and TRBJ2-7; TRBD2 matches at 7 bases. Germline CDR1 and CDR2: SGHAT and FQNNGV. V was pared by 1 base and J by 2 bases, with 5 bases of the junction left unmatched. This CDR3 region has 15 residues. CDR3 residues: CASSLASGSTYEQYF. CDR3 in DNA: TGTGCCAGCAGCTTAGCTAGCGGATCTACCTACGAGCAGTACTTC.

The chain joins TRBV5-1 to TRBJ2-5; D gene unclear. V lost 4 bases and J 0 bases, leaving 7 bases between the germline ends. This CDR3 contains 13 residues. The germline V gene encodes CDR1 SGHRS and CDR2 YFSETQ. CDR3 coding DNA: TGCGCCAGCAGCCCGATCGACCAAGAGACCCAGTACTTC. Encoded protein: CASSPIDQETQYF.

As concerns this clone: This sample also contains other DNA sequences that code for the same CDR3. CDR3 bases: TGTGCCAGCAGCTTAGAGGCCGAGTACGAGCAGTACTTC. It yields the protein CASSLEAEYEQYF. This chain connects TRBV7-2 to TRBJ2-7; D gene uncertain. V was shortened by 1 base and J by 4 bases, with 8 bases between the two germline ends. CDR1 is SGHTA, CDR2 FQGNSA, per germline. The CDR3 totals 13 residues. Filled out from reference TRBV7-2 and TRBJ2-7, the complete variable domain reads GAGVSQSPSNKVTEKGKDVELRCDPISGHTALYWYRQSLGQGLEFLIYFQGNSAPDKSGLPSDRFSAERTGGSVSTLTIQRTQQEDSAVYLCASSLEAEYEQYFGPGTRLTVT.

V usage is TRBV21-1 and J usage is TRBJ2-5; the table's D call of TRBD1 was not tested on the DNA. TRBV21-1 is a pseudogene. The CDR3 spans 15 residues. The CDR3 here is CASSKVGKAPGTQYF. CDR3 bases: TGTGCCAGCAGCAAAGTTGGAAAGGCCCCAGGGACCCAGTACTTC.

The chain has TRBV6-6 and TRBJ2-1; D gene unclear. The V end was cut by 4 bases, the J end by 2 bases, with 9 bases between. Germline CDR1 reads MNHNY; CDR2 reads SVGAGI (reference sequence). The CDR3 has 14 residues. The CDR3 sequence: CASSSSLPYNEQFF. CDR3 nucleotides: TGTGCCAGCAGTTCGTCCCTACCCTACAATGAGCAGTTCTTC.

In this sample, this clone turned up a few times. This chain uses TRBV12-5 with TRBJ1-6; 10 bases map to TRBD1. V dropped 0 bases and J dropped 10; count of bases not matched to a gene: 9. In germline, CDR1 is LGHNT, CDR2 FRNRAP. This CDR3 spans 17 amino acids. The CDR3 DNA is TGTGCTAGTGGTTTGGTTAGCGGGACAGGGGAAAGCTCACCCCTCCACTTT. Translating gives CASGLVSGTGESSPLHF.

The J gene is TRBJ1-2, the V gene TRBV4-1; the match to TRBD1 covers 8 bases. This CDR3 comprises 16 residues. In germline, CDR1 is MGHRA, CDR2 YSYEKL. Germline trimming cut 5 bases from V and 2 bases from J; bases unmatched to any gene: 10. The CDR3 here is CASSISGQENNYGYTF. CDR3 in DNA: TGCGCCAGCAGCATCTCGGGACAGGAAAACAACTATGGCTACACCTTC.

The chain is built from TRBV2 and TRBJ1-3; D is unresolved. Trimming left V 6 bases short and J 0 bases short, with 6 bases between. The CDR3 contains 13 residues. Germline V gene sequence: CDR1 SNHLY, CDR2 FYNNEI. For the CDR3, the DNA is TGTGCCAGCAGGCTTAACTCTGGAAACACCATATATTTT. Translation gives CASRLNSGNTIYF.

This clone appeared a single time. The rearrangement uses TRBV19 and TRBJ1-1, with unresolved D. This CDR3 has 14 residues. Germline V gene lookup returns CDR1 LNHDA and CDR2 SQIVND (reference sequence). Trimming removed 6 bases from V and 0 bases from J, with 11 bases in between. CDR3 coding DNA: TGTGCCAGTAGGCATAGGACTATGAACACTGAAGCTTTCTTT. This encodes CASRHRTMNTEAFF.

The chain carries TRBV6-1 and TRBJ2-5; 10 bases fit TRBD1. The CDR3 runs 15 residues. Germline V lookup: CDR1 MNHNS, CDR2 SASEGT. Trimming took 7 bases from V and 0 from J; bases not matched to a gene: 5. The CDR3 region has the DNA TGTGCCAGCACCTGGACAGGGGGTAACCAAGAGACCCAGTACTTC. Its protein is CASTWTGGNQETQYF.

V is TRBV6-6 and J is TRBJ2-7; TRBD1 matches at 8 bases. Germline CDR1 MNHNY, CDR2 SVGAGI (reference sequence). V shed 6 bases and J 0 bases; nucleotides not matched to a gene: 7. The CDR3 totals 15 residues. This CDR3 reads CASSGGQDLSYEQYF. The CDR3 nucleotides read TGTGCCAGCAGCGGGGGACAGGATCTCTCCTACGAGCAGTACTTC.

The chain recombines TRBV6-1 with TRBJ2-5; 8 positions match TRBD1. This CDR3 comprises 13 residues. Germline V gene data show CDR1 as MNHNS and CDR2 as SASEGT. The V segment lost 6 bases and the J segment 5 bases; nucleotides outside the gene matches: 5. The CDR3 loop is CASSRGRAETQYF. The CDR3 coding sequence is TGTGCCAGCAGCAGGGGGCGCGCGGAGACCCAGTACTTC.

The V gene is TRBV6-5, the J gene TRBJ2-7; 8 bases line up with TRBD2. After removal of 8 bases from V and 2 bases from J, the junction contained 5 bases not matched to a gene. Germline V lookup: CDR1 MNHEY, CDR2 SVGAGI. The CDR3 has 13 amino acids. CDR3 bases: TGTGCCAGCCGGGGACTAGAAACCTACGAGCAGTACTTC. The encoded protein is CASRGLETYEQYF.

A note on this clone: A much larger clone is a single base away; this may be a read error. The chain links TRBV5-4 to TRBJ2-6; D call uncertain. The CDR3 loop spans 16 amino acids. Germline V gives CDR1 SGHNT, CDR2 YYREEE (reference sequence). CDR3 nucleotides: TGCGCCAGCACCCCTCACGGGCTCACTGGGGCCAACGTCCTGACTTTC. Amino acid sequence: CASTPHGLTGANVLTF.

This clone has just one count. This chain's CDR3 is CASSLDLATNEQFF. CDR3 DNA sequence: TGCGCCAGCAGCTTGGATCTAGCAACTAATGAGCAGTTCTTC. The V gene is TRBV5-1, the J gene TRBJ2-1; tentatively, D is TRBD2 (5 bases). This CDR3 contains 14 residues. Germline CDR1 is SGHRS and CDR2 is YFSETQ. Trimming took 0 bases from V and 7 from J, leaving 11 bases between them.

In regard to this clone: Since a far larger clone is one base different, this is likely a read error. The chain is built from TRBV5-6 and TRBJ1-2; 9 positions match TRBD1. V was clipped by 4 bases and J by 2 bases; unmatched bases: 3. Germline lookup yields CDR1 SGHDT and CDR2 YYEEEE. The CDR3 totals 14 residues. CDR3 in amino acids: CASSRDRANYGYTF. The CDR3, as DNA: TGTGCCAGCAGCCGGGACAGGGCCAACTATGGCTACACCTTC.

The rearrangement joins TRBV18 to TRBJ2-1; 12 nucleotides match TRBD2. Germline V CDR1 and CDR2: KGHSH, LQKENI. J gave up 5 bases and V 1 base, and 6 bases lay outside the gene matches. This CDR3 has 17 amino acids. The CDR3 loop reads CASSPRLTSGRHNEQFF. In nucleotides, the CDR3 is TGTGCCAGCTCACCACGCCTGACTAGCGGGAGACACAATGAGCAGTTCTTC. Full variable domain (remainder filled in from reference TRBV18 and TRBJ2-1): NAGVMQNPRHLVRRRGQEARLRCSPMKGHSHVYWYRQLPEEGLKFMVYLQKENIIDESGMPKERFSAEFPKEGPSILRIQQVVRGDSAAYFCASSPRLTSGRHNEQFFGPGTRLTVL.

Only one count was recorded for this clone. The gene calls are TRBV6-1 and TRBJ2-3, with D possibly TRBD2 on 5 matching bases. CDR3 length: 15 amino acids. V lost 4 bases and J lost 0, with 11 bases in between. Germline V gene data show CDR1 as MNHNS and CDR2 as SASEGT. The CDR3 loop reads CASSGKRISTDTQYF. The CDR3 coding sequence is TGTGCCAGCAGTGGGAAGCGGATAAGCACAGATACGCAGTATTTT.

V and J are TRBV7-2 and TRBJ1-1; 7 positions match TRBD1. CDR3 length equals 13 residues. Germline V lookup: CDR1 SGHTA, CDR2 FQGNSA. V gave up 2 bases and J gave up 8 bases; unmatched junction bases: 5. CDR3 coding DNA: TGTGCCAGCAGCTTATGGTCGGGACAGGAAGCTTTCTTT. This translates into CASSLWSGQEAFF.